Presented here are 6 T cell receptor beta chains from one specimen sequenced in a study of blood T cell repertoires in COVID-19. The protocol was immunoSEQ multiplex PCR, while the TCRdb copy is restricted to in-frame clones and leaves out a portion. The sample lists under 250,000 clones; around 85% were seen once. The sample taken for sequencing was PBMCs or T cells enriched from blood (not recorded which). The receptor source for this set is a woman between 50 and 59 years old with acute COVID-19.

This clone has only a few counts. The chain links TRBV6-2 or TRBV6-3 to TRBJ1-2; the D is unclear. Germline CDR1 MNHEY, CDR2 SVGEGT. The CDR3 extends over 12 amino acids. Trimming stripped 6 bases from V and 6 bases from J, with 11 bases between. The CDR3 nucleotides read TGTGCCAGCAGCCACCGGTTTGATGGCTACACCTTC. This codes for CASSHRFDGYTF.

This chain connects TRBV4-3 to TRBJ2-5; the D gene is possibly TRBD2 (6 bases). CDR3 length: 13 amino acids. Looked up from germline, CDR1 is LGHNA and CDR2 is YSLEER. V shed 3 bases and J shed 2 bases, with 7 bases lying between them. CDR3 bases: TGCGCCAGCAGCCACGGGACTCAAGAGACCCAGTACTTC. It is translated as CASSHGTQETQYF.

This chain connects TRBV12-5 to TRBJ2-3, with TRBD2 matching 7 bases. CDR3 length: 13 amino acids. The germline V gene has CDR1 LGHNT and CDR2 FRNRAP. Trimming at V came to 0 bases and at J to 11 bases, leaving 5 bases not matched to a gene. CDR3 in amino acids: CASGLVRTREQYF. The CDR3 nucleotides are TGTGCTAGTGGTTTGGTACGGACTAGAGAGCAGTATTTT.

To note about this clone: A read error may produce the germline difference seen at one junction end. The chain couples TRBV7-2 to TRBJ1-1; D is uncertain. CDR1 is SGHTA, CDR2 FQGNSA, per germline. CDR3 length: 14 residues. The CDR3 spells CASSPPREGIETFF. In nucleotides, the CDR3 is TGTGCCAGCAGCCCGCCCCGGGAGGGCATTGAAACTTTCTTT.

This clone has only a few counts. CDR3 bases: TGTGCCAGCAGCCAGGGAGGGGCTAGCGGGGGGGAGTGGCGGCAGTACTTC. It specifies CASSQGGASGGEWRQYF. The chain recombines TRBV7-6 with TRBJ2-7; the match to TRBD2 covers 12 bases. J gave up 9 bases and V 5 bases, and 17 bases lay outside the gene matches. This CDR3 has 17 amino acids. The germline CDR1 and CDR2 sequences are SGHVS and FNYEAQ.

The rearrangement uses TRBV5-8 and TRBJ1-5, with 7 bases matching TRBD1. This CDR3 region has 13 residues. Germline loops: CDR1 SGHTS, CDR2 YDEGEE. J lost 4 bases, V lost 5 bases, and 3 bases had no gene match. CDR3 nucleotide sequence: TGTGCCAGCAGTACCAGGGGGAATCAGCCCCAGCATTTT. Residues: CASSTRGNQPQHF.